This record covers a single T cell receptor (beta chain). This record belongs to a study of PD-1 blockade in classical Hodgkin lymphoma. The assay was immunoSEQ multiplex PCR, and TCRdb's table has in-frame clones only and misses some. This sample has 90,000 to 130,000 clones, with about 89% found just once. This CDR3 has 14 residues. V lost 6 bases and J lost 1; bases outside the gene matches: 6. Germline assignment: CDR1 SGHRS and CDR2 YFSETQ. Every patient relapsed after autologous stem cell transplantation, and brentuximab vedotin exposure varied. The V gene is TRBV5-1, the J gene TRBJ1-1, with 7 bases fitting TRBD1. Sequencing was performed on peripheral blood mononuclear cells (PBMCs), taken before the second cycle of nivolumab. The clonotype comes from a human donor with classical Hodgkin lymphoma. CDR3 sequence (DNA): TGCGCCAGCACCCGGACAGGACAGAACACTGAAGCTTTCTTT. Protein: CASTRTGQNTEAFF.